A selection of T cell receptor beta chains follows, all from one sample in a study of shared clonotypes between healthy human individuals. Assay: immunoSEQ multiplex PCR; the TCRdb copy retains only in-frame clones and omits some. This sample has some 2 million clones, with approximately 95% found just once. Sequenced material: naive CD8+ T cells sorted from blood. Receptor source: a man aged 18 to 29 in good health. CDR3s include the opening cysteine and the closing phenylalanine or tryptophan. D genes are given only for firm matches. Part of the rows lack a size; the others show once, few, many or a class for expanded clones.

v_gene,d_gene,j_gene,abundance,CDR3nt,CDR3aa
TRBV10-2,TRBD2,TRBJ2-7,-,TGCGCCAGCAGTGAGGGGACTAGCGGTACTTACGAGCAGTACTTC,CASSEGTSGTYEQYF
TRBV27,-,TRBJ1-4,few,TGTGCCAGCAGGGTTGCAACTAATGAAAAACTGTTTTTT,CASRVATNEKLFF
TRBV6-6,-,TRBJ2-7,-,TGTGCCAGCAGTAAACTGGAAGAGAGTTACGAGCAGTACTTC,CASSKLEESYEQYF
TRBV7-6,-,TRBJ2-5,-,TGTGCCAGCAGCTTCGATGAGACCCAGTACTTC,CASSFDETQYF
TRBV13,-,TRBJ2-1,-,TGTGCCAGCAGCTGGGGACTCGGAAACAATGAGCAGTTCTTC,CASSWGLGNNEQFF
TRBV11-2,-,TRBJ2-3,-,TGTGCCAGCAGCTCCCTCAGGTGGGAGGAAAGCACAGATACGCAGTATTTT,CASSSLRWEESTDTQYF
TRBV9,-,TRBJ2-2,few,TGTGCCAGCAGCGTATCAGGGGACACCGGGGAGCTGTTTTTT,CASSVSGDTGELFF
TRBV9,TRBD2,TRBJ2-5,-,TGTGCCAGCAGCGAGGGGACTAGCGTAAAAGAGACCCAGTACTTC,CASSEGTSVKETQYF
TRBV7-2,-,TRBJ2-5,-,TGTGCCAGCAGCTTTCGAGCTCACCAAGAGACCCAGTACTTC,CASSFRAHQETQYF
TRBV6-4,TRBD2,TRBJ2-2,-,TGTGCCAGCATCCGGACTAGCGGGAGGGTTAACACCGGGGAGCTGTTTTTT,CASIRTSGRVNTGELFF
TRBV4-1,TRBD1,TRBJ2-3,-,TGCGCCAGCAGCCCTGGACAGGGGTGGGATACGCAGTATTTT,CASSPGQGWDTQYF
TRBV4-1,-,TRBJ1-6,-,TGCGCCAGCAGCCAAGTAACCGGGGGCTCACCCCTCCACTTT,CASSQVTGGSPLHF
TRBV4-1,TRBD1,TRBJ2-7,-,TGCGCCAGCAGCCAAGATGACCGGACAGGATACTACGAGCAGTACTTC,CASSQDDRTGYYEQYF
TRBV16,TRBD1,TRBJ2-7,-,TGTGCCAGCAGCCAATCGGGACAGGTCTACGAGCAGTACTTC,CASSQSGQVYEQYF
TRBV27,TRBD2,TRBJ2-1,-,TGTGCCAGCAGTAACTCCGGGGGAGGGGCCTACAATGAGCAGTTCTTC,CASSNSGGGAYNEQFF
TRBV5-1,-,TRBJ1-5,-,TGCGCCAGCAGCGCCGGGCCAGTAGATCAGCCCCAGCATTTT,CASSAGPVDQPQHF
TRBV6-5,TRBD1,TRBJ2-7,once,TGTGCCAGCAGGCGACAGGGCTACGAGCAGTACTTC,CASRRQGYEQYF